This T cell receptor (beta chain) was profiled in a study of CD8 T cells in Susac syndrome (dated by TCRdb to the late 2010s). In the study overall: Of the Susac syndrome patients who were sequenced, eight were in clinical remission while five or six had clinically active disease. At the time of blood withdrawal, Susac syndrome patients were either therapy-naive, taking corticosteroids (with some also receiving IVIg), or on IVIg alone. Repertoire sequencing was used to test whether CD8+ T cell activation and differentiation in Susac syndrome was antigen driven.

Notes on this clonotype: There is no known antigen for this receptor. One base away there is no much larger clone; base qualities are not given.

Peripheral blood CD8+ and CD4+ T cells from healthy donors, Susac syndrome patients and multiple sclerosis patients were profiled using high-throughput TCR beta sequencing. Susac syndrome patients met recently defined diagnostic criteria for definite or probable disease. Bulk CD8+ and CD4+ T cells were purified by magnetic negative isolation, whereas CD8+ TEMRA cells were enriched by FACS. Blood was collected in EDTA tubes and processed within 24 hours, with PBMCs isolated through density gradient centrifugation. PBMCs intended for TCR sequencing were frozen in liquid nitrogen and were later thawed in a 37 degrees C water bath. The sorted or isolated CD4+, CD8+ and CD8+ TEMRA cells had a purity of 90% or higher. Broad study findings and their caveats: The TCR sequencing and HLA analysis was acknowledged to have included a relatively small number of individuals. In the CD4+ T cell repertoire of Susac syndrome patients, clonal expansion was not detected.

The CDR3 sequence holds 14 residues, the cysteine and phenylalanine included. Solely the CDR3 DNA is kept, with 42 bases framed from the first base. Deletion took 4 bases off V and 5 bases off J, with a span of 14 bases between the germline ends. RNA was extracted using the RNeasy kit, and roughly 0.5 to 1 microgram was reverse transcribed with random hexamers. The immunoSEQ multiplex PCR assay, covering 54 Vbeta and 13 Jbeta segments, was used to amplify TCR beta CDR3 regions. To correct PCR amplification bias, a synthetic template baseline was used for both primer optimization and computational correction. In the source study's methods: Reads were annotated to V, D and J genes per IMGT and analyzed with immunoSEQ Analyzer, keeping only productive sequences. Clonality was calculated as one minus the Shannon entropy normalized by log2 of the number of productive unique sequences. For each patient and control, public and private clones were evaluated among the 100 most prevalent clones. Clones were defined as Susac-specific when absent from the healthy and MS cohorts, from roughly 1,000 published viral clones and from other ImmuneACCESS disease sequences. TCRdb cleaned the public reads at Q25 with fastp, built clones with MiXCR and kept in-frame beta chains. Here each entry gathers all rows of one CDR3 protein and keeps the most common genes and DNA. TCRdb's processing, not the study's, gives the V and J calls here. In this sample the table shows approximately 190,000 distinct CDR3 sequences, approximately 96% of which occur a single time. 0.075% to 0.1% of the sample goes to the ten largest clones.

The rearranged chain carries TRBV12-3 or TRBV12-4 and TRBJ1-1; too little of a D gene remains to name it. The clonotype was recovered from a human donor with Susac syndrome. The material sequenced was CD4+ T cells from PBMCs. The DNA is TGTGCCAGCAGTTCTCCCGGGTTACGAACTGAAGCTTTCTTT. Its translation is CASSSPGLRTEAFF.